This TCR beta chain was found in a study of T cell responses to AZD1222 COVID-19 vaccine. Broader study findings: Regions 160-218 and 743-854 dominated among vaccine-associated CD4 TCRs spanning spike. Reportedly, close to half of spike-specific TCRs are directed against unmutated variant regions. The donor cohort was predominantly white British with a female majority, and clonal diversity may have been underestimated. Seropositivity was recorded at baseline in only 6 or 7 AZD1222 recipients.

Note on this clone: Its antigen is unknown.

The CDR3 is made up of 15 amino acids. CDR1 and CDR2 from the germline V gene are SGHAT and FQNNGV. V shed 3 bases and J 6 bases; nucleotides not matched to a gene: 8. TCRdb's copy holds only in-frame clones and misses some; the assay was immunoSEQ multiplex PCR. The sample lists about 110,000 clones, roughly 87% occurring once. This chain uses TRBV11-2 with TRBJ2-1; 7 nucleotides match TRBD1. The sequencing used peripheral blood, collected on day 0 of AZD1222 vaccination. The clonotype was recovered from an adult in good health. In DNA, the CDR3 is TGTGCCAGCAGCTTGAGGACAGGTATCTCCAATGAGCAGTTCTTC. It codes for CASSLRTGISNEQFF.